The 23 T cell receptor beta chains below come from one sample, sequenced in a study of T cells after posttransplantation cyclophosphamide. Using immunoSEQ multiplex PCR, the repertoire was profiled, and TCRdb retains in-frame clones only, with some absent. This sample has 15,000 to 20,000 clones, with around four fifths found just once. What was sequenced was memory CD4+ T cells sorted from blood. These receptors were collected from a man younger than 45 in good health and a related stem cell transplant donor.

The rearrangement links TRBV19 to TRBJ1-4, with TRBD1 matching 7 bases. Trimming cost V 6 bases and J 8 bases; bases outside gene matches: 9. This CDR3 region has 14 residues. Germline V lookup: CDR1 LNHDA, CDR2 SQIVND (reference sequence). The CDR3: CASRGDRAREKLFF. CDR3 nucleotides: TGTGCCAGTAGAGGAGACAGGGCGAGAGAAAAACTGTTTTTT.

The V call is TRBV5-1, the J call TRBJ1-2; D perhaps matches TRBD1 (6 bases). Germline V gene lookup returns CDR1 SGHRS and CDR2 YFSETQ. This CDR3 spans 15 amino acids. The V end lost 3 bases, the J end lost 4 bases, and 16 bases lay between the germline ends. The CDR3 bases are TGCGCCAGCAGCTCCCCCGGGACATCTGGCTATGGCTACACCTTC. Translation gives CASSSPGTSGYGYTF.

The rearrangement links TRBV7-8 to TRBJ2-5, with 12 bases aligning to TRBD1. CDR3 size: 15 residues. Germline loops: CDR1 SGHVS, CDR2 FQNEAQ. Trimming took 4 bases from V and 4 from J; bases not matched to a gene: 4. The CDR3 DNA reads TGTGCCAGCAGCTCGGGACAGGGGGCACCAGAGACCCAGTACTTC. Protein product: CASSSGQGAPETQYF. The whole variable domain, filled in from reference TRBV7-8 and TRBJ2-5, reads GAGVSQSPRYKVAKRGQDVALRCDPISGHVSLFWYQQALGQGPEFLTYFQNEAQLDKSGLPSDRFFAERPEGSVSTLKIQRTQQEDSAVYLCASSSGQGAPETQYFGPGTRLLVL.

CDR3 sequence reads: CASRDIYGYTF. CDR3 coding DNA: TGTGCCAGCAGGGACATCTATGGCTACACCTTC. The chain uses TRBV28 and TRBJ1-2; possibly TRBD1 for D (5 bases). The CDR3 runs 11 residues. Deletions cut 6 bases from V and 4 bases from J, with 6 bases between. The V gene's germline CDR1 is MDHEN and CDR2 SYDVKM.

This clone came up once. The CDR3 protein is CATKLGTGEVYGYTF. The CDR3 DNA sequence: TGTGCCACAAAGCTTGGTACAGGGGAGGTATATGGCTACACCTTC. The V and J genes are TRBV5-5 and TRBJ1-2, with TRBD1 matching over 7 bases. Germline CDR1 SGHKS, CDR2 YYEKEE (reference sequence). The V segment lost 9 bases and the J segment 5 bases; nucleotides outside the gene matches: 16. The length of the CDR3 is 15 residues.

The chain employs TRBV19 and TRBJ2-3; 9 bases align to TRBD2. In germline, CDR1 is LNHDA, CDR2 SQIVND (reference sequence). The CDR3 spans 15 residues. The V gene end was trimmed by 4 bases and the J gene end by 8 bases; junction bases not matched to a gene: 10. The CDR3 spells CASSTSGEPGGTQYF. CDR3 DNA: TGTGCCAGTAGTACTAGCGGGGAACCCGGGGGTACGCAGTATTTT.

For the CDR3, the DNA is TGTGCAGCCGTGGACAGGGGGTTCACCGGGGAGCTGTTTTTT. This codes for CAAVDRGFTGELFF. The chain combines TRBV7-2 with TRBJ2-2, with TRBD1 identical over 10 bases. CDR3 length: 14 amino acids. Germline-derived CDR1 and CDR2 are SGHTA and FQGNSA.

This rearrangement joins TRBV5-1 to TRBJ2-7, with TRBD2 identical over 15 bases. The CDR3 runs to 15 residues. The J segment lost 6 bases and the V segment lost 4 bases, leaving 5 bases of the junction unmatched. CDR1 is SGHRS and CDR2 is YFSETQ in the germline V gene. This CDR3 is CASSPGTSGGFEQYF. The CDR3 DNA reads TGCGCCAGCAGCCCCGGGACTAGCGGGGGGTTCGAGCAGTACTTC.

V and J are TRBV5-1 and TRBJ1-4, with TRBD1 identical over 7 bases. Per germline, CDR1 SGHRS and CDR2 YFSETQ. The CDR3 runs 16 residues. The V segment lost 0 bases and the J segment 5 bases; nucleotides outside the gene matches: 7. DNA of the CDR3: TGCGCCAGCAGCTTGGGGGTACAGGGGAAGAATGAAAAACTGTTTTTT. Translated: CASSLGVQGKNEKLFF.

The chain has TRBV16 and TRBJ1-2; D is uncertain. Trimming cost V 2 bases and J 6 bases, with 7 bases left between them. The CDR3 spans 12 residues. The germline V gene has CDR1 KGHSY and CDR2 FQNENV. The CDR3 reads CASSQDTDGYTF. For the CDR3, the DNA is TGTGCCAGCAGCCAAGACACCGATGGCTACACCTTC.

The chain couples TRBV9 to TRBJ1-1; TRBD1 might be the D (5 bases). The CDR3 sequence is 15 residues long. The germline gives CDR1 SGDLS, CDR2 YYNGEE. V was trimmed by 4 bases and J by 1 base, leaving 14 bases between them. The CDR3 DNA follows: TGTGCCAGCAGCCTCACCCCCGGGGGGAACACTGAAGCTTTCTTT. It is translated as CASSLTPGGNTEAFF.

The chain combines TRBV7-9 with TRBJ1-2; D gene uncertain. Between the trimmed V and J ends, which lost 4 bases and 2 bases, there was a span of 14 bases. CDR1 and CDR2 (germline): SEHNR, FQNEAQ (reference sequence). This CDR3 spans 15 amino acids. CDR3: CASSSLREENYGYTF. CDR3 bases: TGTGCCAGCAGCTCTTTAAGGGAGGAAAACTATGGCTACACCTTC.

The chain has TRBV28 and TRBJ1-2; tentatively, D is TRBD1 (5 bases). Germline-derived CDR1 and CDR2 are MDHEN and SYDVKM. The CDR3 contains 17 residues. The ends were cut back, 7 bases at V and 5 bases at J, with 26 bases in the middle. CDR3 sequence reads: CASNPTGVGSWTYGYTF. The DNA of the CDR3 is TGTGCCAGCAACCCGACGGGGGTGGGATCCTGGACGTATGGCTACACCTTC.

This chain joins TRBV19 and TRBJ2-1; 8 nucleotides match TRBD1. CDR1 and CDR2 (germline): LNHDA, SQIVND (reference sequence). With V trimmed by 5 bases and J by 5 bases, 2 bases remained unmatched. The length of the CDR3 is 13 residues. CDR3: CASSAQGDNEQFF. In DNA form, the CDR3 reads TGTGCCAGTAGTGCACAGGGGGACAATGAGCAGTTCTTC.

CDR3 protein: CASRTTGGRYEQYF. In DNA form, the CDR3 reads TGTGCCAGCAGGACGACAGGGGGCCGGTACGAGCAGTACTTC. V is TRBV27 and J is TRBJ2-7, with 10 nucleotides matching TRBD1. The germline V gene has CDR1 MNHEY and CDR2 SMNVEV (reference sequence). The CDR3 runs to 14 residues. V lost 6 bases to trimming and J lost 4 bases; unmatched junction nucleotides: 6.

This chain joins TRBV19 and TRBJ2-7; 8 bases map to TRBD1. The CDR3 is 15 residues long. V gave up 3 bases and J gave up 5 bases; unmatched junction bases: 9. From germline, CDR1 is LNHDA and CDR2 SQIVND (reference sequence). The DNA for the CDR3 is TGTGCCAGTAGTATGTCAGCGACAGGGGCTCACGAGCAGTACTTC. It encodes CASSMSATGAHEQYF.

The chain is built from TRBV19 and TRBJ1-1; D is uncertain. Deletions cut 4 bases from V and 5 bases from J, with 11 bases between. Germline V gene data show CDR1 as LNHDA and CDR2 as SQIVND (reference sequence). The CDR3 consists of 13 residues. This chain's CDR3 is CASSREERTEAFF. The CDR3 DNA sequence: TGTGCCAGTAGTAGAGAGGAGCGGACTGAAGCTTTCTTT.

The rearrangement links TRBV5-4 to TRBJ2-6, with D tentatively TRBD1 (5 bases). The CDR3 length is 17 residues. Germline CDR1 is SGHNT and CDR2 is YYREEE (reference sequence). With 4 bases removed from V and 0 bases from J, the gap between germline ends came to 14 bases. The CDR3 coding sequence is TGTGCCAGCAGCCTCCGCCAGGGCCTCTCTGGGGCCAACGTCCTGACTTTC. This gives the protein CASSLRQGLSGANVLTF.

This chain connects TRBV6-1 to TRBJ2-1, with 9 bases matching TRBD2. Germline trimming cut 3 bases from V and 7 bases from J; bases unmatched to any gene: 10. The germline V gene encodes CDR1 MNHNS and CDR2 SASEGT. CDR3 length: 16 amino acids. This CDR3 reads CASSEPAGGSYNEQFF. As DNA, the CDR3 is TGTGCCAGCAGTGAGCCCGCGGGGGGGTCTTATAATGAGCAGTTCTTC.

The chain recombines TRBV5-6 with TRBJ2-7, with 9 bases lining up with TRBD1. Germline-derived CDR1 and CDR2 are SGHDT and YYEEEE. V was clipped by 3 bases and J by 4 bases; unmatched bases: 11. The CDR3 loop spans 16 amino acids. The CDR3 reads CASSWETGTGNYEQYF. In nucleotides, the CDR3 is TGTGCCAGCAGCTGGGAAACCGGGACAGGGAATTACGAGCAGTACTTC.

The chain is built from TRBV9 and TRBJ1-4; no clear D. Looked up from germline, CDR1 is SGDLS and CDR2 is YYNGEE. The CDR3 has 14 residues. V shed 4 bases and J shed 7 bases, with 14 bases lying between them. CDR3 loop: CASSPRAGSEKLFF. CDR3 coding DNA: TGTGCCAGCAGCCCGAGGGCCGGGAGTGAAAAACTGTTTTTT.

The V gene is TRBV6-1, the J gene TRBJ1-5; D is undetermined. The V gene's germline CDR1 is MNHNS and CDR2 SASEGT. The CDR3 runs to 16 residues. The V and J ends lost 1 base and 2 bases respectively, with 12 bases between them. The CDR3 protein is CASSEGLLGGNQPQHF. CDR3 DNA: TGTGCCAGCAGTGAAGGATTGCTCGGAGGCAATCAGCCCCAGCATTTT.

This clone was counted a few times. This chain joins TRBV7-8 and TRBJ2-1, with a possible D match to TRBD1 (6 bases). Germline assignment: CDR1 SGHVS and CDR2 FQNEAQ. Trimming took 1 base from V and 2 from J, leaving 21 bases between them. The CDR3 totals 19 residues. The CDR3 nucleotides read TGTGCCAGCAGCTTAGTAGTCGGTGGGAACAGGGCCGCCTACAATGAGCAGTTCTTC. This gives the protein CASSLVVGGNRAAYNEQFF.